The 9 T cell receptor beta chains in this list originate from one sample, sequenced in a study of Ad26.COV2.S vaccination and SARS-CoV-2 variants. Libraries were prepared by immunoSEQ multiplex PCR; TCRdb keeps only in-frame clonotypes and omits some of them. The sample carries about 350,000 clones, approximately 85% recorded once. Treatment in this sample: roughly 18 received Ad26.COV2.S at low or high dose, single or two shots; several received placebo; per-sample allocation not given. Each sample was drawn 63 days after the first injection (of vaccine or placebo). Sequenced material: peripheral blood, taken in a trial of Ad26.COV2.S vaccine versus placebo. These receptors were obtained from a person aged 18-65 years who received the Ad26.COV2.S COVID-19 vaccine or a placebo.

This CDR3 reads CASSSGTSRVAKNIQYF. CDR3 nucleotide sequence: TGTGCCAGCAGCTCAGGGACTAGCAGAGTAGCCAAAAACATTCAGTACTTC. V gene TRBV7-2 combines with J gene TRBJ2-4, with 9 bases lining up with TRBD2. The germline V gene has CDR1 SGHTA and CDR2 FQGNSA. The V and J ends lost 4 bases and 0 bases, in that order; junction bases with no gene match: 7. The CDR3 sequence is 17 residues long.

V is TRBV4-3 and J is TRBJ2-1; 7 bases align to TRBD1. Germline trimming cut 6 bases from V and 5 bases from J; bases unmatched to any gene: 4. Germline V lookup: CDR1 LGHNA, CDR2 YSLEER. This CDR3 has 13 amino acids. The CDR3 here is CASRDDRDNEQFF. The CDR3 coding sequence is TGCGCCAGCAGGGATGACAGGGACAATGAGCAGTTCTTC.

The rearrangement joins TRBV7-7 to TRBJ2-3; D gene ambiguous. Looked up from germline, CDR1 is SSHAT and CDR2 is FNYEAQ (reference sequence). The V gene lost 1 base and the J gene lost 10 bases, with 21 bases spanning the gap. This CDR3 has 16 amino acids. CDR3 amino acids: CASSLVVAFTDSAQYF. DNA of the CDR3: TGTGCCAGCAGCTTAGTGGTGGCCTTCACAGATAGTGCGCAGTATTTT.

The chain links TRBV18 to TRBJ2-1, with D unclear. The CDR3 is 13 residues long. The V and J ends lost 0 bases and 5 bases respectively, with 5 bases between them. Germline lookup yields CDR1 KGHSH and CDR2 LQKENI. The CDR3 region is CASSPPADNEQFF. CDR3 DNA sequence: TGTGCCAGCTCACCACCGGCGGACAATGAGCAGTTCTTC. Drawing the rest from reference TRBV18 and TRBJ2-1, the complete variable domain is NAGVMQNPRHLVRRRGQEARLRCSPMKGHSHVYWYRQLPEEGLKFMVYLQKENIIDESGMPKERFSAEFPKEGPSILRIQQVVRGDSAAYFCASSPPADNEQFFGPGTRLTVL.

This chain joins TRBV9 and TRBJ2-4; the match to TRBD2 covers 9 bases. Trimming removed 3 bases from V and 8 bases from J; junction bases left unmatched: 9. Germline loops: CDR1 SGDLS, CDR2 YYNGEE. The CDR3 length is 15 residues. CDR3 region: CASSGPGLAADIQYF. In nucleotides, the CDR3 is TGTGCCAGCAGCGGACCGGGACTAGCAGCGGACATTCAGTACTTC. Together with reference TRBV9 and TRBJ2-4, the CDR3 gives the full variable domain: DSGVTQTPKHLITATGQRVTLRCSPRSGDLSVYWYQQSLDQGLQFLIQYYNGEERAKGNILERFSAQQFPDLHSELNLSSLELGDSALYFCASSGPGLAADIQYFGAGTRLSVL.

The CDR3 loop reads CASSPRETGTGTHEQYF. The CDR3 DNA reads TGTGCCAGCTCACCAAGGGAAACCGGGACAGGGACCCACGAGCAGTACTTC. The V gene is TRBV18, the J gene TRBJ2-7, with 9 bases that match TRBD1. The CDR3 is made up of 17 amino acids. The germline V gene has CDR1 KGHSH and CDR2 LQKENI. Trimming cost V 2 bases and J 5 bases; bases outside gene matches: 13.

This sequence joins TRBV9 and TRBJ1-2; D is perhaps TRBD1 (6 bases). V shed 0 bases and J shed 0 bases, with 9 bases lying between them. The V gene's germline CDR1 is SGDLS and CDR2 YYNGEE. The CDR3 has 15 residues. CDR3 sequence reads: CASSVGTGSNYGYTF. DNA of the CDR3: TGTGCCAGCAGCGTAGGAACAGGGTCTAACTATGGCTACACCTTC.

A few counts support this clone. The V gene is TRBV18, the J gene TRBJ2-3, with no clear D. The CDR3 consists of 14 residues. Per germline, CDR1 KGHSH and CDR2 LQKENI. V lost 2 bases to trimming and J lost 2 bases, with 8 bases between them. The CDR3 reads CASSPSEYTDTQYF. CDR3 DNA: TGTGCCAGCTCACCAAGCGAGTACACAGATACGCAGTATTTT.

This chain connects TRBV9 to TRBJ1-5; D might be TRBD1 (6 bases). The CDR3 is 15 residues long. The V and J ends lost 3 bases and 1 base respectively, with 11 bases between them. The germline gives CDR1 SGDLS, CDR2 YYNGEE. This chain's CDR3 is CASSAGQRSNQPQHF. CDR3 nucleotides: TGTGCCAGCAGCGCCGGACAGAGGAGCAATCAGCCCCAGCATTTT.